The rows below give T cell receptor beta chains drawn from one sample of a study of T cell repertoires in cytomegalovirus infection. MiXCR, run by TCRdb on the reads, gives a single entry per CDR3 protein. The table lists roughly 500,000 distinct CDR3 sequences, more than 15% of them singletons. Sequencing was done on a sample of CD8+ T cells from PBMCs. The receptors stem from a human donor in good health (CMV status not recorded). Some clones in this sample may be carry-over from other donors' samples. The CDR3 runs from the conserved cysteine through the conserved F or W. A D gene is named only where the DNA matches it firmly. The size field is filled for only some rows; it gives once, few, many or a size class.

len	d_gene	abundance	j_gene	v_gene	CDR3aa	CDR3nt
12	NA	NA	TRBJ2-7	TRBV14	CASSQDGVEQYF	TGTGCCAGCAGCCAAGATGGAGTCGAGCAGTACTTC
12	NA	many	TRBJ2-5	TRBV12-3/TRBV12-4	CASSSGSETQYF	TGTGCCAGCAGTTCTGGGAGCGAGACCCAGTACTTC
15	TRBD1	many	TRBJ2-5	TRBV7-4	CASSPRTGGEETQYF	TGTGCCAGCAGCCCTCGGACAGGGGGCGAGGAGACCCAGTACTTC
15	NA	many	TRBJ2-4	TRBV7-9	CASSLDAGFANIQYF	TGTGCCAGCAGCTTAGATGCAGGGTTTGCAAACATTCAGTACTTC
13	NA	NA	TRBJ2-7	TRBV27	CASSLASVDEQYF	TGTGCCAGCAGTTTGGCTAGCGTCGACGAGCAGTACTTC
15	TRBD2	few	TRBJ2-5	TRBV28	CASSARTSGQETQYF	TGTGCCAGCAGTGCCCGGACTAGCGGGCAAGAGACCCAGTACTTC
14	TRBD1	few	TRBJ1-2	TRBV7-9	CASSWDRVDGGYTF	TGTGCCAGCAGCTGGGACAGGGTTGACGGTGGCTACACCTTC
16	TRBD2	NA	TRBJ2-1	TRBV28	CASSFLLAGDGNEQFF	TGTGCCAGCAGTTTCCTTCTAGCGGGAGACGGCAATGAGCAGTTCTTC
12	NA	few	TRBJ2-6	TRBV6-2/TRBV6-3	CASGLGANVLTF	TGTGCCAGCGGCCTCGGGGCCAACGTCCTGACTTTC
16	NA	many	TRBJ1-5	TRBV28	CASSRSSEGSNQPQHF	TGTGCCAGCAGCCGTAGTTCCGAGGGCAGCAATCAGCCCCAGCATTTT
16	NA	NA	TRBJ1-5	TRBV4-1	CASSQEWGASNQPQHF	TGCGCCAGCAGCCAAGAATGGGGGGCCAGCAATCAGCCCCAGCATTTT
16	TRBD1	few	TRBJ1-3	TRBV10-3	CAISEDREGTGNTIYF	TGTGCCATCAGTGAGGACAGGGAAGGGACTGGAAACACCATATATTTT
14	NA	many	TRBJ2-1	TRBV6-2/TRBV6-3	CASSYRLGSNEQFF	TGTGCCAGCAGTTATCGTCTAGGATCCAATGAGCAGTTCTTC
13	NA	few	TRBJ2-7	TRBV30	CATTATSSYEQYF	TGTGCGACGACGGCGACCTCTTCCTACGAGCAGTACTTC
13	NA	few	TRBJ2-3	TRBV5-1	CASSSSASDTQYF	TGCGCCAGCAGTTCATCAGCATCAGATACGCAGTATTTT
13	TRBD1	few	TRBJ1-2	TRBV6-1	CASRPGQTYGYTF	TGTGCCAGCAGGCCGGGACAGACCTATGGCTACACCTTC
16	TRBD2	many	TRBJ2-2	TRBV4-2	CASSLIGEGDTGELFF	TGTGCCAGCAGCCTCATTGGGGAGGGTGACACCGGGGAGCTGTTTTTT
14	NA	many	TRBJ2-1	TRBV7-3	CASSLGGRVGEQFF	TGTGCCAGCAGCTTAGGGGGGCGAGTCGGTGAGCAGTTCTTC
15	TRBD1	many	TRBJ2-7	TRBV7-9	CASSSGGDRPYEQYF	TGTGCCAGCAGCTCCGGTGGGGACAGACCCTACGAGCAGTACTTC
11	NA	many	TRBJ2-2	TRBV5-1	CASSLSGELFF	TGTGCCAGCAGTTTATCCGGGGAGCTGTTTTTT
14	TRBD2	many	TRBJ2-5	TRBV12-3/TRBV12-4	CASRTSGGQETQYF	TGTGCCAGCAGGACTAGCGGGGGACAAGAGACCCAGTACTTC
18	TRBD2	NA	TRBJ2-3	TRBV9	CASSVGLAGGHSTDTQYF	TGTGCCAGCAGCGTAGGCCTAGCGGGAGGACATTCCACAGATACGCAGTATTTT
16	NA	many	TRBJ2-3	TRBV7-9	CASRLAALEPTDTQYF	TGTGCCAGCAGGTTAGCGGCCCTAGAACCCACAGATACGCAGTATTTT
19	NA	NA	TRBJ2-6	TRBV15	CATSRDKEAGDLGANVLTF	TGTGCCACCAGCAGAGATAAGGAAGCTGGGGACCTTGGGGCCAACGTCCTGACTTTC
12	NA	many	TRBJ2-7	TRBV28	CATRRGTREQYF	TGTGCCACTCGACGGGGGACGAGGGAGCAGTACTTC
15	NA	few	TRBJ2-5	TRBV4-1	CASRDGLDPRETQYF	TGCGCCAGCAGGGACGGTCTAGACCCCCGGGAGACCCAGTACTTC
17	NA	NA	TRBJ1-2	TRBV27	CASSFGRGPNVPGGYTF	TGTGCCAGCAGTTTCGGCAGGGGCCCGAACGTACCGGGTGGCTACACCTTC
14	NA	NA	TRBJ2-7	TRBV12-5	CASGLVLGNSQQYF	TGTGCTAGTGGTTTGGTACTCGGTAACAGCCAGCAGTACTTC
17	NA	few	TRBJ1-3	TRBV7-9	CASSFDSGVQYGNTIYF	TGTGCCAGCAGCTTTGATTCAGGGGTACAGTATGGAAACACCATATATTTT
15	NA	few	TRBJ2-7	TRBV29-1	CSVEDMGQGSYEQYF	TGCAGCGTTGAAGATATGGGCCAGGGATCTTACGAGCAGTACTTC
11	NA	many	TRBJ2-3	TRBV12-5	CASGFTDTQYF	TGTGCTAGTGGTTTCACAGATACGCAGTATTTT
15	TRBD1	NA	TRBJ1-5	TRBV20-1	CSAREREGARQPQHF	TGCAGTGCTAGAGAGAGGGAGGGGGCTAGACAGCCCCAGCATTTT
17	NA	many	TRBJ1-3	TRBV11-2	CASSRPGQVLSGNTIYF	TGTGCCAGCAGCCGGCCGGGACAAGTGCTCTCTGGAAACACCATATATTTT
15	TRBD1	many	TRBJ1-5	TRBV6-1	CASSKRTGGNQPQHF	TGTGCCAGCAGCAAACGGACAGGGGGAAATCAGCCCCAGCATTTT
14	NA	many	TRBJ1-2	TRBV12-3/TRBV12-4	CASSQGLGSYGYTF	TGTGCCAGCAGCCAGGGTTTAGGGAGCTATGGCTACACCTTC
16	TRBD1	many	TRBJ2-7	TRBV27	CASSLDDRVAPYEQYF	TGTGCCAGCAGTTTGGATGACAGGGTGGCTCCCTACGAGCAGTACTTC
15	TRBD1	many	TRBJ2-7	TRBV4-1	CASSQLQGDGYEQYF	TGCGCCAGCAGCCAACTACAGGGGGATGGGTACGAGCAGTACTTC
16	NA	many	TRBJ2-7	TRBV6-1	CASSDRVKQISYEQYF	TGTGCCAGCAGTGACCGGGTGAAACAGATCTCCTACGAGCAGTACTTC
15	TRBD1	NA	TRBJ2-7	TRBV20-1	CSARGGTGLSYEQYF	TGCAGTGCTAGGGGGGGGACAGGGCTCTCCTACGAGCAGTACTTC
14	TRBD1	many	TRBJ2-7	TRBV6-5	CASSYGDRALEQYF	TGTGCCAGCAGTTACGGGGACAGGGCGCTCGAGCAGTACTTC
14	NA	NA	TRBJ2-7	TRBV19	CASSIPALASEQYF	TGTGCCAGTAGTATTCCCGCGCTAGCGAGTGAGCAGTACTTC
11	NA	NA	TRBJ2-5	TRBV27	CASIGGLTQYF	TGTGCCAGCATAGGAGGGTTGACCCAGTACTTC
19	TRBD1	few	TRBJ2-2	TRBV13	CASSLVRDSAPGDTGELFF	TGTGCCAGCAGCTTAGTTCGGGACAGTGCCCCCGGAGACACCGGGGAGCTGTTTTTT
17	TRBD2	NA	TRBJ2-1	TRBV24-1	CATSDPASGSIYNEQFF	TGTGCCACCAGTGATCCTGCTAGCGGGAGTATCTACAATGAGCAGTTCTTC
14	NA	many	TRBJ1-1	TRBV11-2	CASSFAGRNTEAFF	TGTGCCAGCAGCTTCGCAGGAAGAAACACTGAAGCTTTCTTT
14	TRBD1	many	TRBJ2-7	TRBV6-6	CASSGGTGSNEQYF	TGTGCCAGCAGTGGAGGGACAGGGTCTAACGAGCAGTACTTC